The TCR beta chain under discussion was sequenced for a study of graft-versus-host responses after intestinal transplantation. In the study overall: All recipients were transplanted with multivisceral, liver-intestinal, or isolated intestinal grafts.

Study-wide results and caveats: Ileal or blood samples showed some GvH clones first, and such clones were also found in recipient marrow. High graft-versus-host to host-versus-graft clonal ratios were seen in allografts of patients with graft-donor T cell macrochimerism.

For this clone: The antigen is undetermined.

Sequencing was performed with immunoSEQ multiplex PCR; in TCRdb, only in-frame clones are kept and a portion is missing. The sample holds 90,000 or so clones, approximately 80% seen once. The CDR3 runs 15 residues. Germline values: CDR1 MDHEN, CDR2 SYDVKM. Losses at the gene ends were 7 bases for V and 6 bases for J; bases not matched to a gene: 8. Material: unstimulated CD4+ T cells sorted from spleen or lymph node cells, obtained before intestinal transplant. This TCR was sampled from a human donor who received an intestinal transplant. The V call is TRBV28, the J call TRBJ2-4, with TRBD1 matching 11 bases. CDR3 residues: CASKGAGTGGNIQYF. CDR3 nucleotide sequence: TGTGCCAGCAAAGGGGCGGGGACAGGGGGAAACATTCAGTACTTC.